Each of the 7 T cell receptor beta chains below was sequenced from the same sample in a study of response to subunit inactivated influenza vaccine. TCRdb analysed the RT-PCR reads with MiXCR anew, one entry per CDR3 protein. The sample has hundreds of thousands of distinct CDR3 sequences, about 18% seen once. Sequencing used PBMCs from blood, obtained less than 6 days after vaccination. The origin of the receptors is a man aged 50-59 years who received an inactivated influenza vaccine.

The chain is built from TRBV7-3 and TRBJ1-2; the D is unclear. CDR1 SGHTA and CDR2 FQGTGA come from the germline V gene. Trimming pared 0 bases from V and 3 bases from J, leaving 5 bases between. CDR3 length equals 13 residues. CDR3 region: CASSLTPDYGYTF. Written as DNA, the CDR3 is TGTGCCAGCAGCTTAACCCCCGACTATGGCTACACCTTC.

This clonotype occurred many times. V is TRBV20-1 and J is TRBJ2-1; TRBD1 is a possible D gene (6 bases). Trimming removed 6 bases from V and 6 bases from J, with 18 bases in between. Per the germline V gene, CDR1 is DFQATT and CDR2 is SNEGSKA (reference sequence). The CDR3 runs 14 residues. The CDR3 loop is CSAIQGILSNEQFF. DNA of the CDR3: TGCAGTGCCATACAGGGAATCTTGAGCAATGAGCAGTTCTTC.

The chain is built from TRBV28 and TRBJ1-2, with TRBD1 identical over 7 bases. The CDR3 totals 14 residues. Germline V gives CDR1 MDHEN, CDR2 SYDVKM. The junction had 7 bases not matched to a gene; V was cut back by 4 bases and J by 5 bases. CDR3 sequence (DNA): TGTGCCAGCAGTTCCGAGACAGGGAGGTATGGCTACACCTTC. It encodes CASSSETGRYGYTF.

The sample holds a few counts of this clonotype. The gene calls are TRBV7-8 and TRBJ2-7, with D possibly being TRBD1 (6 bases). Germline loops: CDR1 SGHVS, CDR2 FQNEAQ. Trimming took off 1 base at V and 2 bases at J, with 21 bases between the two ends. The CDR3 is made up of 18 amino acids. CDR3 sequence: CASSLGDIMGAETYEQYF. The CDR3 DNA is TGTGCCAGCAGCTTAGGGGACATAATGGGGGCGGAGACCTACGAGCAGTACTTC.

This clonotype appeared a few times. The chain combines TRBV28 with TRBJ1-4, with D uncertain. Trimming shortened V by 6 bases and J by 3 bases, and 14 bases separated the two germline ends. Germline CDR1 MDHEN, CDR2 SYDVKM. The CDR3 contains 15 residues. CDR3 amino acids: CASRPSFSPNEKLFF. The CDR3 DNA reads TGTGCCAGCAGACCATCATTTTCTCCTAATGAAAAACTGTTTTTT.

The chain joins TRBV28 to TRBJ2-4; D call uncertain. The CDR3 covers 15 residues. Trimming took off 4 bases at V and 3 bases at J, with 13 bases between the two ends. The germline CDR1 and CDR2 sequences are MDHEN and SYDVKM. The CDR3 sequence is CASSSPQLNKNIQYF. The CDR3 DNA is TGTGCCAGCAGTTCGCCCCAGCTAAACAAAAACATTCAGTACTTC.

This clonotype was detected a few times. This chain joins TRBV28 and TRBJ2-2, with a weak D call TRBD1 (5 bases). V lost 4 bases and J lost 6, with 12 bases in between. This CDR3 has 14 residues. Germline CDR1 and CDR2: MDHEN and SYDVKM. As DNA, the CDR3 is TGTGCCAGCAGTTATCAGGGTTTCCCCGGGGAGCTGTTTTTT. It is translated as CASSYQGFPGELFF. The full variable domain, completed using reference TRBV28 and TRBJ2-2, is DVKVTQSSRYLVKRTGEKVFLECVQDMDHENMFWYRQDPGLGLRLIYFSYDVKMKEKGDIPEGYSVSREKKERFSLILESASTNQTSMYLCASSYQGFPGELFFGEGSRLTVL.